The 5 T cell receptor beta chains presented below share a single source sample, sequenced in a study of blood T cell repertoires in COVID-19. Sequenced by immunoSEQ multiplex PCR; TCRdb stores in-frame clones only, minus some. The table includes 40,000 to 60,000 clones, approximately 90% detected once. Sequenced sample: peripheral blood. The receptors stem from a man in his forties or fifties with active COVID-19.

J is TRBJ2-1 and V is TRBV10-3; TRBD2 might be the D (6 bases). The CDR3 is 14 amino acids. Germline V gene lookup returns CDR1 ENHRY and CDR2 SYGVKD. Between the trimmed V and J ends, which lost 0 bases and 10 bases, there was a span of 13 bases. The CDR3 DNA sequence: TGTGCCATCAGTGAGTCAAATTTGGAGGGAGAGCAGTTCTTC. This gives the protein CAISESNLEGEQFF.

This chain connects TRBV9 to TRBJ2-1, with D uncertain. V dropped 4 bases and J dropped 10 bases, with 15 bases sitting between them. Germline CDR1 and CDR2: SGDLS and YYNGEE. There are 13 residues in the CDR3. As DNA, the CDR3 is TGTGCCAGCAGCCCCGGCCCCCTCGGGGAGCAGTTCTTC. Protein product: CASSPGPLGEQFF. Together with reference TRBV9 and TRBJ2-1, the CDR3 gives the full variable domain: DSGVTQTPKHLITATGQRVTLRCSPRSGDLSVYWYQQSLDQGLQFLIQYYNGEERAKGNILERFSAQQFPDLHSELNLSSLELGDSALYFCASSPGPLGEQFFGPGTRLTVL.

The genes are TRBV12-5 and TRBJ2-3, with 8 bases fitting TRBD2. V lost 7 bases and J lost 4; bases outside the gene matches: 7. Per germline, CDR1 LGHNT and CDR2 FRNRAP. The CDR3 has 14 amino acids. CDR3 coding DNA: TGTGCTAGTGCCGGGGGGGCAATAGCAGATACGCAGTATTTT. It specifies CASAGGAIADTQYF.

The chain joins TRBV28 to TRBJ1-5, with a possible D match to TRBD1 (6 bases). The CDR3 sequence is 15 residues long. CDR1 and CDR2 from the germline V gene are MDHEN and SYDVKM. The V end lost 5 bases, the J end lost 5 bases, and 16 bases lay between the germline ends. CDR3 loop: CASSIVGHLDQPQHF. CDR3 coding DNA: TGTGCCAGCAGTATAGTGGGACACCTAGATCAGCCCCAGCATTTT.

V usage is TRBV14 and J usage is TRBJ2-4; the match to TRBD1 covers 9 bases. The germline V gene encodes CDR1 SGHDN and CDR2 FVKESK. Trimming removed 3 bases from V and 2 bases from J; junction bases left unmatched: 11. CDR3 size: 18 residues. The CDR3 DNA follows: TGTGCCAGCAGCCATTACGACGGACAGGGGACAACCAAAAACATTCAGTACTTC. Protein: CASSHYDGQGTTKNIQYF.